Below, 9 T cell receptor beta chains from the same sample are listed, as sequenced in a study of cytotoxic CD8 clonotypes in ibrutinib-treated CLL. TCRdb keeps only in-frame clones here, not all; method: immunoSEQ multiplex PCR. The data hold roughly 100,000 clones, with around 73% observed a single time. Sequenced here: PBMCs, sampled after 12 months of ibrutinib treatment. Source of these receptors: a human donor with chronic lymphocytic leukemia.

The chain is built from TRBV9 and TRBJ1-2, with 8 bases that match TRBD1. The CDR3 sequence is 16 residues long. Germline V gene lookup returns CDR1 SGDLS and CDR2 YYNGEE. Trimming took 4 bases from V and 1 from J; bases not matched to a gene: 9. CDR3 amino acids: CASSPSDRGNNYGYTF. The CDR3 DNA follows: TGTGCCAGCAGCCCCAGCGACAGGGGAAATAACTATGGCTACACCTTC.

CDR3: CASSDRGIQETQYF. Here the CDR3 DNA reads TGTGCCAGCAGTGATCGGGGGATCCAAGAGACCCAGTACTTC. The chain carries TRBV2 and TRBJ2-5, with D possibly TRBD2 on 6 matching bases. Trimming shortened V by 3 bases and J by 1 base, and 9 bases separated the two germline ends. The germline gives CDR1 SNHLY, CDR2 FYNNEI. The CDR3 consists of 14 residues.

The V gene is TRBV4-1, the J gene TRBJ1-6; 8 nucleotides line up with TRBD1. With 3 bases clipped from V and 6 bases from J, the junction kept 4 bases outside the gene matches. The CDR3 length is 15 residues. Germline CDR1 and CDR2: MGHRA and YSYEKL. CDR3 protein: CASSHADRGNSPLHF. The CDR3 DNA follows: TGCGCCAGCAGCCATGCAGACAGGGGTAATTCACCCCTCCACTTT.

This clone has just one count. The J gene is TRBJ1-2, the V gene TRBV11-2; unclear D gene. Trimming removed 8 bases from V and 6 bases from J, with 10 bases in between. The CDR3 is 11 amino acids. Germline loops: CDR1 SGHAT, CDR2 FQNNGV. CDR3 nucleotides: TGTGCCAGCCTAAACACGGATGGCTACACCTTC. Its translation is CASLNTDGYTF.

The chain is built from TRBV6-5 and TRBJ2-2, with 7 bases fitting TRBD1. With 5 bases clipped from V and 5 bases from J, the junction kept 8 bases outside the gene matches. Germline CDR1 MNHEY, CDR2 SVGAGI. This CDR3 region has 15 residues. The CDR3 DNA reads as TGTGCCAGCAGTCCCGGGACAGAGGGAACCGGGGAGCTGTTTTTT. Translating it yields CASSPGTEGTGELFF.

The chain carries TRBV18 and TRBJ2-1; D is ambiguous. The CDR3 loop spans 16 amino acids. Trimming took off 0 bases at V and 4 bases at J, with 13 bases between the two ends. Germline-derived CDR1 and CDR2 are KGHSH and LQKENI. The CDR3 sequence: CASSPPGREFYNEQFF. The CDR3 nucleotides read TGTGCCAGCTCACCACCGGGCAGAGAATTTTACAATGAGCAGTTCTTC.

V gene TRBV7-6 combines with J gene TRBJ2-1; 8 bases are a match to TRBD2. Trimming removed 2 bases from V and 0 bases from J; junction bases left unmatched: 15. The CDR3 covers 20 residues. Germline CDR1 SGHVS, CDR2 FNYEAQ. The CDR3 sequence: CASSLYSGGDPDASYNEQFF. CDR3 sequence (DNA): TGTGCCAGCAGCTTATACTCGGGGGGGGACCCCGACGCCTCCTACAATGAGCAGTTCTTC. Full variable domain (missing parts from reference TRBV7-6 and TRBJ2-1): GAGVSQSPRYKVTKRGQDVALRCDPISGHVSLYWYRQALGQGPEFLTYFNYEAQQDKSGLPNDRFSAERPEGSISTLTIQRTEQRDSAMYRCASSLYSGGDPDASYNEQFFGPGTRLTVL.

J is TRBJ2-2 and V is TRBV7-3; TRBD1 matches 8 bases. V shed 1 base, J shed 2 bases, and the junction held 6 bases outside the gene matches. The CDR3 covers 17 residues. Germline V gene data show CDR1 as SGHTA and CDR2 as FQGTGA. The CDR3 sequence: CASSLKSGGVNTGELFF. The CDR3 nucleotides read TGTGCCAGCAGCTTAAAATCAGGGGGCGTAAACACCGGGGAGCTGTTTTTT.

This clone was detected only a few times. V and J are TRBV30 and TRBJ1-2; the match to TRBD1 covers 7 bases. Germline-derived CDR1 and CDR2 are GTSNPN and SVGIG (reference sequence). J gave up 0 bases and V 1 base, and 2 bases lay outside the gene matches. The CDR3 runs 14 residues. For the CDR3, the DNA is TGTGCCTGGAGTGCCGGGACAGCTAACTATGGCTACACCTTC. Residues: CAWSAGTANYGYTF.